Here is one T cell receptor (beta chain) with its context. Sequencing used immunoSEQ multiplex PCR; TCRdb keeps in-frame clones, though not all of them. The sample carries 150,000 or so clones, approximately 84% recorded once. This sample was taken from a study of blood T cell repertoires in COVID-19. Trimming shortened V by 5 bases and J by 4 bases, and 6 bases separated the two germline ends. The germline V gene encodes CDR1 SGHDT and CDR2 YYEEEE. This CDR3 spans 12 amino acids. The receptor was isolated from a man aged 35-49 years who had recovered from COVID-19. What was sequenced was peripheral blood. The V gene is TRBV5-6, the J gene TRBJ1-4, with D possibly matching TRBD1 (5 bases). In DNA form, the CDR3 reads TGTGCCAGCAGAAGGGGTAATGAAAAACTGTTTTTT. Its protein is CASRRGNEKLFF.